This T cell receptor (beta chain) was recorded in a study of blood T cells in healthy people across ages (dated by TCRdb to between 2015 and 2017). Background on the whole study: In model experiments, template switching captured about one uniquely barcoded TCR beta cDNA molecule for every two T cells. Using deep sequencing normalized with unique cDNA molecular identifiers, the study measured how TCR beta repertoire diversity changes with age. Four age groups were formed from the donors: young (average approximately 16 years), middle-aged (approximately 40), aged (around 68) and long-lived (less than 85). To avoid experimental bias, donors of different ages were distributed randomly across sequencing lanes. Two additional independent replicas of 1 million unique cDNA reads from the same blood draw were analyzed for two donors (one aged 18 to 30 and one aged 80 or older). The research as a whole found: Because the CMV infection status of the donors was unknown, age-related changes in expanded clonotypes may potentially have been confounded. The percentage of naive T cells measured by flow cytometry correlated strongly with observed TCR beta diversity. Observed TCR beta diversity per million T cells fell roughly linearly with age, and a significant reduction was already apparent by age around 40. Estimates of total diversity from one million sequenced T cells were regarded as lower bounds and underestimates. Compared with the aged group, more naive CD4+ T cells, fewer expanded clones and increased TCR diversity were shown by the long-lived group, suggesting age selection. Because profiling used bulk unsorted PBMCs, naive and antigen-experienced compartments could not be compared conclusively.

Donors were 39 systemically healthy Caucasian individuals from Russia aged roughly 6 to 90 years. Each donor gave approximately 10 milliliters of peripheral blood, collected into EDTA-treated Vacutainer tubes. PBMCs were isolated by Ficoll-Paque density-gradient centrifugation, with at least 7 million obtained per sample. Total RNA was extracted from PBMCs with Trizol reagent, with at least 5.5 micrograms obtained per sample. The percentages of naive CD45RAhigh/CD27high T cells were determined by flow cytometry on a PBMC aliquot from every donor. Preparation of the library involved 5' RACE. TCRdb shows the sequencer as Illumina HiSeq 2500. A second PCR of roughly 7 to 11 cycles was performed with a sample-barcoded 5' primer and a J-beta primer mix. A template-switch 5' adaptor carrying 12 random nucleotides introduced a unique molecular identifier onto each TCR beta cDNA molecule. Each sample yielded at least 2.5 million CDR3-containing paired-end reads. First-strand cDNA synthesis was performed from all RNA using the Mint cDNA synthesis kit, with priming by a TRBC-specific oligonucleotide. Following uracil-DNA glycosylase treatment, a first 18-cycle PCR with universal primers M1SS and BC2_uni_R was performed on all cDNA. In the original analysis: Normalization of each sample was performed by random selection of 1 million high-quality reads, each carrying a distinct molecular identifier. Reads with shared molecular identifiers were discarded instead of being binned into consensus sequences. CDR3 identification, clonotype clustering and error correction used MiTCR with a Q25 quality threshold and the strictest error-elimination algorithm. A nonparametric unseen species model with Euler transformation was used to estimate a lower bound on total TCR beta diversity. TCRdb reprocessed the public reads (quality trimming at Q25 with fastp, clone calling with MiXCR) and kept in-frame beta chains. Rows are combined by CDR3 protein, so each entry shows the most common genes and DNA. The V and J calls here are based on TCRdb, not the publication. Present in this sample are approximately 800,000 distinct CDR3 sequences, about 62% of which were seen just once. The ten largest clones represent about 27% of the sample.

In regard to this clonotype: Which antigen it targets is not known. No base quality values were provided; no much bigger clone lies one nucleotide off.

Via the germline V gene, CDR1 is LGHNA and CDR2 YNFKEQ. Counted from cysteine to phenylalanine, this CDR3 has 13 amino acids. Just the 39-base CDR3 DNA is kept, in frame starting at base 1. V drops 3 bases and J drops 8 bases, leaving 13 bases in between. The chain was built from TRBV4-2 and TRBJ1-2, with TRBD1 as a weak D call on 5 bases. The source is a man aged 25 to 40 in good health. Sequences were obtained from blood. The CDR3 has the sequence CASSQRWGFGYTF. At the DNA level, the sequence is TGTGCCAGCAGCCAGCGGTGGGGGTTCGGCTACACCTTC.